This entry describes one TCR beta chain. Its matching antigen is unknown. This record belongs to a study of human T cells and chemical hapten exposure. Study conclusions and caveats: Significantly more large CDR3 similarity clusters were formed by expanded TCRs than by controls.

As for time point: patch test 3, about 24 weeks after DPC sensitization. Specified treatment: therapeutic diphenylcyclopropenone sensitization with weekly scalp DPC. The CDR3 consists of 15 residues. CDR1 and CDR2 (germline): LGHNA, YNFKEQ. With 0 bases clipped from V and 9 bases from J, the junction kept 8 bases outside the gene matches. TCRdb reanalysed the RACE reads using MiXCR and keeps one entry per CDR3 protein. Among roughly 100,000 distinct CDR3 sequences, less than 35% were seen once, and the ten largest hold more than 2.5%. Specimen: whole blood, collected in connection with sensitization to the hapten diphenylcyclopropenone (DPC). The sequence came from a man aged 35 to 55 with alopecia areata. Some clones in this sample may be carry-over from other donors' samples. This chain joins TRBV4-2 and TRBJ2-1, with TRBD2 identical over 7 bases. Here the CDR3 DNA reads TGTGCCAGCAGCCAAGAGGGAGGGCCTGAGTTTGAGCAGTTCTTC. Translation gives CASSQEGGPEFEQFF.